The next 32 T cell receptor beta chains were all read from a single sample in a study of T-cell memory formation after mild COVID-19. TCRdb re-called the 5' RACE reads with MiXCR, one entry per CDR3 protein. The table lists around 450,000 distinct CDR3 sequences, 24% of them singletons. Specimen: PBMCs or a T cell subset sorted from them (not recorded which). The receptors stem from an adult woman who had mild COVID-19 (a few samples of this study predate the infection). Cell type and time point are not known.

The CDR3 nucleotides read TGTGCCAGCAGCCTGCGGAGTGAGCAGTTCTTC. Protein sequence: CASSLRSEQFF. This rearrangement joins TRBV7-2 to TRBJ2-1; the D is unclear. This CDR3 contains 11 residues. Germline CDR1 reads SGHTA; CDR2 reads FQGNSA. Trimming took 5 bases from V and 9 from J, leaving 8 bases between them.

The V call is TRBV9, the J call TRBJ2-7; 12 bases agree with TRBD1. Germline V lookup: CDR1 SGDLS, CDR2 YYNGEE. The CDR3 length is 17 residues. V lost 4 bases, J lost 5 bases, and 13 bases stayed unmatched. This chain's CDR3 is CASSPQWGQGASHEQYF. DNA for the CDR3: TGTGCCAGCAGCCCCCAATGGGGACAGGGGGCGTCCCACGAGCAGTACTTC.

The chain uses TRBV12-3 or TRBV12-4 and TRBJ1-2; D call uncertain. This CDR3 is built from 12 residues. Trimming cost V 6 bases and J 5 bases, with 10 bases left between them. In nucleotides, the CDR3 is TGTGCCAGCAGCTTCAACGGTTATGGCTACACCTTC. This sequence encodes CASSFNGYGYTF.

The chain uses TRBV29-1 and TRBJ1-2, with 7 bases lining up with TRBD1. Germline V gene lookup returns CDR1 SQVTM and CDR2 ANQGSEA. V was clipped by 3 bases and J by 2 bases; unmatched bases: 12. This CDR3 comprises 16 residues. The CDR3 loop reads CSVEGRRTGENYGYTF. The CDR3 DNA follows: TGCAGCGTTGAGGGAAGAAGGACAGGCGAGAACTATGGCTACACCTTC.

The rearrangement joins TRBV13 to TRBJ2-3; unclear D gene. CDR1 and CDR2 (germline): PRHDT, FYEKMQ (reference sequence). V dropped 5 bases and J dropped 5 bases, with 11 bases sitting between them. This CDR3 has 13 residues. Here the CDR3 DNA reads TGTGCCAGCAGCCCCCACCCCCGAGATACGCAGTATTTT. This codes for CASSPHPRDTQYF.

This clonotype was observed a few times. The CDR3 reads CASSQPGQGFEQYF. In nucleotides, the CDR3 is TGCGCCAGCAGCCAACCGGGACAGGGGTTCGAGCAGTACTTC. This sequence joins TRBV4-1 and TRBJ2-7, with 10 bases fitting TRBD1. This CDR3 is 14 amino acids long. Germline CDR1 is MGHRA and CDR2 is YSYEKL. With 2 bases clipped from V and 6 bases from J, the junction kept 4 bases outside the gene matches.

The chain recombines TRBV24-1 with TRBJ2-3; D gene unclear. Germline assignment: CDR1 KGHDR and CDR2 SFDVKD. This CDR3 has 13 amino acids. Trimming took 4 bases from V and 2 from J, leaving 6 bases between them. This chain's CDR3 is CATSDYYTDTQYF. CDR3 coding DNA: TGTGCCACCAGTGACTATTACACAGATACGCAGTATTTT.

This clonotype appeared many times. The rearrangement uses TRBV5-1 and TRBJ2-7; D gene unclear. The CDR3 runs 12 residues. The ends were cut back, 5 bases at V and 0 bases at J, with 6 bases in the middle. The germline V gene encodes CDR1 SGHRS and CDR2 YFSETQ. CDR3 coding DNA: TGCGCCAGCAGTTTCAACTCCTACGAGCAGTACTTC. Amino acids: CASSFNSYEQYF.

CDR3 residues: CASSWGTPSSNEQFF. The CDR3 DNA sequence: TGCGCCAGCAGCTGGGGGACACCAAGTTCCAATGAGCAGTTCTTC. This chain joins TRBV5-1 and TRBJ2-1; a weak D match, TRBD1 (6 bases). Trimming stripped 3 bases from V and 6 bases from J, with 16 bases between. This CDR3 spans 15 amino acids. Germline assignment: CDR1 SGHRS and CDR2 YFSETQ.

The chain joins TRBV12-3 or TRBV12-4 to TRBJ1-4, with D perhaps matching TRBD1 (6 bases). This CDR3 has 14 residues. The germline V and J ends were trimmed by 3 bases and 7 bases, with 12 bases remaining between them. CDR3 sequence: CASSLGGAAEKLFF. CDR3 nucleotide sequence: TGTGCCAGCAGTTTGGGGGGGGCGGCTGAAAAACTGTTTTTT.

This clonotype came up a few times. The CDR3 region is CASSLGGMRYNEQFF. The CDR3 DNA is TGTGCCAGCAGCTTAGGCGGGATGAGGTACAATGAGCAGTTCTTC. The chain employs TRBV5-5 and TRBJ2-1, with D possibly being TRBD2 (6 bases). Germline V gene lookup returns CDR1 SGHKS and CDR2 YYEKEE (reference sequence). There are 15 residues in the CDR3. The V end was cut by 2 bases, the J end by 4 bases, with 13 bases between.

This chain uses TRBV9 with TRBJ2-1; maybe TRBD1 (5 bases). The V gene's germline CDR1 is SGDLS and CDR2 YYNGEE. The CDR3 runs 15 residues. V gave up 2 bases and J gave up 10 bases, with 19 bases separating them. DNA for the CDR3: TGTGCCAGCAGCGTCACTTCCCTGGACGGACAAGAGCAGTTCTTC. Translated: CASSVTSLDGQEQFF.

The table lists this clonotype with a few counts. The V and J genes are TRBV7-3 and TRBJ2-1; D is uncertain. V was trimmed by 5 bases and J by 9 bases, leaving 17 bases between them. This CDR3 has 14 amino acids. Germline assignment: CDR1 SGHTA and CDR2 FQGTGA. The CDR3 is CASSPEDGWGEQFF. The DNA of the CDR3 is TGTGCCAGCAGCCCCGAGGACGGGTGGGGTGAGCAGTTCTTC.

The chain uses TRBV5-1 and TRBJ2-3; unclear D gene. The germline CDR1 and CDR2 sequences are SGHRS and YFSETQ. CDR3 length equals 15 residues. Trimming cost V 0 bases and J 5 bases, with 13 bases left between them. This chain's CDR3 is CASSLVLGQEDTQYF. The DNA for the CDR3 is TGCGCCAGCAGCTTGGTTTTGGGTCAGGAAGATACGCAGTATTTT. Complete variable domain (other parts from reference TRBV5-1 and TRBJ2-3): KAGVTQTPRYLIKTRGQQVTLSCSPISGHRSVSWYQQTPGQGLQFLFEYFSETQRNKGNFPGRFSGRQFSNSRSEMNVSTLELGDSALYLCASSLVLGQEDTQYFGPGTRLTVL.

This clonotype was counted a few times. The V gene is TRBV3-1, the J gene TRBJ2-5, with TRBD2 matching 10 bases. V was clipped by 4 bases and J by 7 bases; unmatched bases: 3. The CDR3 spans 13 residues. Germline loops: CDR1 LGHDT, CDR2 YNNKEL (reference sequence). CDR3: CASSPLAGVTQYF. DNA of the CDR3: TGTGCCAGCAGCCCTCTAGCGGGGGTGACCCAGTACTTC.

The rearrangement uses TRBV6-1 and TRBJ2-2; 8 bases line up with TRBD1. Germline V gene data show CDR1 as MNHNS and CDR2 as SASEGT. CDR3 size: 15 residues. Losses at the gene ends were 3 bases for V and 6 bases for J; bases not matched to a gene: 6. The CDR3 loop reads CASSDQGAAAGELFF. CDR3 DNA: TGTGCCAGCAGTGACCAGGGGGCAGCAGCCGGGGAGCTGTTTTTT.

The V call is TRBV19, the J call TRBJ1-1; D is possibly TRBD1 (6 bases). The germline CDR1 and CDR2 sequences are LNHDA and SQIVND (reference sequence). The CDR3 runs to 13 residues. Deletions cut 6 bases from V and 3 bases from J, with 11 bases between. CDR3 loop: CASRIYRDTEAFF. The CDR3 nucleotides read TGTGCCAGTAGGATATACAGGGACACTGAAGCTTTCTTT. Full variable domain (missing parts from reference TRBV19 and TRBJ1-1): DGGITQSPKYLFRKEGQNVTLSCEQNLNHDAMYWYRQDPGQGLRLIYYSQIVNDFQKGDIAEGYSVSREKKESFPLTVTSAQKNPTAFYLCASRIYRDTEAFFGQGTRLTVV.

The chain carries TRBV6-1 and TRBJ2-2; possible D gene TRBD1, 5 bases. The germline V and J ends were trimmed by 7 bases and 2 bases, with 11 bases remaining between them. The germline CDR1 and CDR2 sequences are MNHNS and SASEGT. CDR3 length equals 14 residues. The CDR3 region is CASMRQKNTGELFF. CDR3 DNA: TGTGCCAGCATGCGACAGAAAAACACCGGGGAGCTGTTTTTT.

This chain links TRBV16 with TRBJ1-1, with a tentative D call TRBD1 (5 bases). Trimming stripped 1 base from V and 6 bases from J, with 12 bases between. Germline V lookup: CDR1 KGHSY, CDR2 FQNENV. CDR3 size: 14 residues. The CDR3, as DNA: TGTGCCAGCAGCCAATATCAGGGTTACCCTGAAGCTTTCTTT. As protein: CASSQYQGYPEAFF.

This clonotype occurred a few times. The rearrangement links TRBV5-6 to TRBJ1-2, with TRBD1 matching over 8 bases. With 4 bases clipped from V and 4 bases from J, the junction kept 9 bases outside the gene matches. The germline gives CDR1 SGHDT, CDR2 YYEEEE. The length of the CDR3 is 15 residues. The DNA for the CDR3 is TGTGCCAGCAGCCCGGGGACAGGCCCCTTCTATGGCTACACCTTC. Amino acids: CASSPGTGPFYGYTF.

The sample holds a few counts of this clonotype. The chain recombines TRBV6-5 with TRBJ2-3; 7 bases map to TRBD1. The junction had 9 bases not matched to a gene; V was cut back by 6 bases and J by 3 bases. This CDR3 has 15 amino acids. Germline V gene lookup returns CDR1 MNHEY and CDR2 SVGAGI. The CDR3 here is CASRELTGETDTQYF. The CDR3, as DNA: TGTGCCAGCAGGGAACTAACAGGGGAGACAGATACGCAGTATTTT.

A few counts support this clonotype. The V gene is TRBV7-3, the J gene TRBJ2-2; D not certain. V shed 1 base and J shed 4 bases, with 7 bases lying between them. The CDR3 spans 14 residues. Germline V lookup: CDR1 SGHTA, CDR2 FQGTGA. The CDR3 reads CASSLSSTTGELFF. The CDR3 DNA is TGTGCCAGCAGCTTAAGCTCCACCACCGGGGAGCTGTTTTTT.

This rearrangement joins TRBV4-3 to TRBJ2-1, with D possibly TRBD2 on 6 matching bases. V dropped 0 bases and J dropped 0 bases, with 9 bases sitting between them. The CDR3 is made up of 16 amino acids. Per the germline V gene, CDR1 is LGHNA and CDR2 is YSLEER. As DNA, the CDR3 is TGCGCCAGCAGCCAAGATTGGCGGGACTCCTACAATGAGCAGTTCTTC. Its translation: CASSQDWRDSYNEQFF.

This clonotype was counted only a few times. The V gene is TRBV7-3, the J gene TRBJ2-3, with TRBD2 as a possible D gene (6 bases). This CDR3 has 14 amino acids. V shed 5 bases and J shed 4 bases, with 13 bases lying between them. CDR1 SGHTA and CDR2 FQGTGA come from the germline V gene. The DNA of the CDR3 is TGTGCCAGCAGCCGGGGGTCGGCGGCAGATACGCAGTATTTT. This gives the protein CASSRGSAADTQYF. The full variable domain, in which reference TRBV7-3 and TRBJ2-3 provide the parts outside the CDR3, is GAGVSQTPSNKVTEKGKYVELRCDPISGHTALYWYRQSLGQGPEFLIYFQGTGAADDSGLPNDRFFAVRPEGSVSTLKIQRTERGDSAVYLCASSRGSAADTQYFGPGTRLTVL.

This clonotype was detected only once. This chain links TRBV6-1 with TRBJ1-5, with D perhaps matching TRBD1 (5 bases). The ends were cut back, 3 bases at V and 2 bases at J, with 11 bases in the middle. The CDR3 runs to 15 residues. Germline V gene sequence: CDR1 MNHNS, CDR2 SASEGT. CDR3 in amino acids: CASSDGEGGNQPQHF. Here the CDR3 DNA reads TGTGCCAGCAGTGATGGGGAAGGGGGCAATCAGCCCCAGCATTTT.

This clonotype has only a few counts. This rearrangement joins TRBV10-3 to TRBJ1-1, with a weak D call TRBD1 (5 bases). V was clipped by 2 bases and J by 4 bases, with 8 bases between them. The CDR3 runs to 13 residues. CDR1 is ENHRY, CDR2 SYGVKD, per germline. The CDR3 loop is CAISEGAGTEAFF. The CDR3 bases are TGTGCCATCAGTGAGGGGGCCGGCACTGAAGCTTTCTTT.

This clonotype was picked up a small number of times. The rearrangement joins TRBV12-3 or TRBV12-4 to TRBJ1-2, with D tentatively TRBD1 (5 bases). Trimming removed 3 bases at V and 2 bases at J, with 13 bases between. The CDR3 runs to 15 residues. The CDR3: CASSFLTTANYGYTF. CDR3 bases: TGTGCCAGCAGTTTCCTTACGACAGCAAACTATGGCTACACCTTC.

This clonotype was seen more than once but under ten times. The chain has TRBV20-1 and TRBJ1-1; D is possibly TRBD1 (6 bases). Germline V CDR1 and CDR2: DFQATT, SNEGSKA (reference sequence). This CDR3 has 15 amino acids. Here the CDR3 DNA reads TGCAGAGTAGCGGGGGCAGGTTTTATGAACACTGAAGCTTTCTTT. Translating gives CRVAGAGFMNTEAFF.

The genes are TRBV29-1 and TRBJ2-7; D is uncertain. Trimming removed 5 bases at V and 2 bases at J, with 10 bases between. This CDR3 region has 12 residues. Per germline, CDR1 SQVTM and CDR2 ANQGSEA. CDR3 nucleotide sequence: TGCAGCGTTATACTCACCACCTACGAGCAGTACTTC. This gives the protein CSVILTTYEQYF.

Concerning this clonotype itself: At one boundary the junction diverges from the germline segment, which might be a read error. The chain is built from TRBV7-7 and TRBJ2-5, with 7 nucleotides matching TRBD1. The CDR3 is 14 amino acids. In germline, CDR1 is SSHAT, CDR2 FNYEAQ (reference sequence). The DNA for the CDR3 is TGTGCTAGCAGCTCCACAGGGGTGCGGGAGACCCAGTACTTC. It translates to CASSSTGVRETQYF.

There are a few counts of this clonotype. This chain uses TRBV29-1 with TRBJ2-7, with TRBD1 identical over 9 bases. The CDR3 totals 16 residues. V lost 4 bases, J lost 1 base, and 11 bases stayed unmatched. Germline CDR1 and CDR2: SQVTM and ANQGSEA. CDR3 DNA: TGCAGCGTTGCCGGGACAGGGACCATCGTGTCCTACGAGCAGTACTTC. As protein: CSVAGTGTIVSYEQYF.

The chain recombines TRBV2 with TRBJ2-3; TRBD2 agrees at 10 bases. CDR1 is SNHLY and CDR2 is FYNNEI in the germline V gene. The CDR3 has 19 amino acids. Trimming took 7 bases from V and 0 from J; bases not matched to a gene: 16. CDR3 region: CASNTGGLAVITSTDTQYF. The CDR3 bases are TGTGCCAGCAATACGGGAGGACTAGCGGTTATTACTAGCACAGATACGCAGTATTTT.